Listed below are T cell receptor beta chains from one sample, sequenced in a study of radiation and T cells in renal cell carcinoma. Clones were read by immunoSEQ multiplex PCR, and TCRdb kept only the in-frame ones, dropping some. Of about 130,000 clones detected, roughly 80% appear once; the ten largest clones hold around 3%. The source material was blood, sampled from a patient whose treatment included radiotherapy and nephrectomy. The receptors shown here come from a woman in her fifties or sixties with renal cell carcinoma. The CDR3 runs from the conserved cysteine through the conserved F or W. The D gene is left open where the match is weak. The size entry is marked missing in some rows and otherwise reads once, few, many or a size class.

D gene,J gene,clone size,V gene,CDR3 DNA,CDR3 protein
-,TRBJ1-3,-,TRBV6-5,TGTGCCAGCAGTTATGGACGGCATACTGGAAACACCATATATTTT,CASSYGRHTGNTIYF
-,TRBJ1-2,-,TRBV5-1,TGCGCCAGCAGCTCGGATTTGGGAGGCTACACCTTC,CASSSDLGGYTF
-,TRBJ1-2,-,TRBV6-5,TGTGCCAGCAGTCCGACCCGGGGGGTGGTCGGCTACACCTTC,CASSPTRGVVGYTF
TRBD2,TRBJ2-3,-,TRBV11-3,TGTGCCAGCAGCCTGGGACTAGGAACAGATACGCAGTATTTT,CASSLGLGTDTQYF
-,TRBJ1-2,-,TRBV5-1,TGCGCCAGCAGCTTGGAAATTGGGGGCGAAAACTATGGCTACACCTTC,CASSLEIGGENYGYTF
-,TRBJ2-7,few,TRBV19,TGTGCCAGTGGGCCAAGAGGTAGCTACGAGCAGTACTTC,CASGPRGSYEQYF
-,TRBJ2-5,-,TRBV2,TGTGCCAGCACCGGGACAATGGCGACCCAGTACTTC,CASTGTMATQYF
TRBD2,TRBJ2-2,-,TRBV6-5,TGTGCCAGCAGTTTGGGACTAGCGTACACCGGGGAGCTGTTTTTT,CASSLGLAYTGELFF
-,TRBJ1-2,-,TRBV28,TGTGCCAGCAGCCCGAGACAGGATGGCTACACCTTC,CASSPRQDGYTF
TRBD1,TRBJ1-1,-,TRBV6-1,TGTGCCAGCAGTACTCGACAGGGCGACACTGAAGCTTTCTTT,CASSTRQGDTEAFF
-,TRBJ2-7,-,TRBV30,TGTGCCTGGAGTGTTACCGGGAGCTCCTACGAGCAGTACTTC,CAWSVTGSSYEQYF
-,TRBJ2-3,-,TRBV10-3,TGTGCCATCAGTGTCACAGAGCTGCACGATACGCAGTATTTT,CAISVTELHDTQYF
-,TRBJ2-1,-,TRBV7-3,TGTGCCAGCAGCTTAACAGGGGCCTCCTACAATGAGCAGTTCTTC,CASSLTGASYNEQFF
TRBD1,TRBJ2-1,-,TRBV5-1,TGCGCCAGCAGCTGGGGAAACAGGGGCTCCTACAATGAGCAGTTCTTC,CASSWGNRGSYNEQFF
-,TRBJ1-2,-,TRBV19,TGTGCCAGTAGTATACTCCTATCAAGGGCACCCTATGGCTACACCTTC,CASSILLSRAPYGYTF
TRBD1,TRBJ1-2,-,TRBV10-3,TGTGCCATCAGTGCCCCCCTAAGGACAGGGGCCGATAGGGCTAACTATGGCTACACCTTC,CAISAPLRTGADRANYGYTF
-,TRBJ1-6,-,TRBV25-1,TGTGCCAGCAGTGAAAATCCCGGGAGTAATTCACCCCTCCACTTT,CASSENPGSNSPLHF
TRBD2,TRBJ2-1,-,TRBV6-1,TGTGCCATCCGGACTAGCGGGAGGATTTCCAATGAGCAGTTCTTC,CAIRTSGRISNEQFF
-,TRBJ2-7,-,TRBV30,TGTGCCTGTCACGGGAACAAACGTACCTACGAGCAGTACTTC,CACHGNKRTYEQYF
-,TRBJ2-7,-,TRBV18,TGTGCCAGCTCACCTTTAGGGGGTGGAGACGAGCAGTACTTC,CASSPLGGGDEQYF
-,TRBJ1-1,-,TRBV19,TGTGCCAGTAGTATTGTGGCGGGGGACACTGAAGCTTTCTTT,CASSIVAGDTEAFF
-,TRBJ1-2,medium-sized,TRBV6-4,TGTGCCAGCAGTGACTCGATTATCGGGGAGGGGAACTATGGCTACACCTTC,CASSDSIIGEGNYGYTF
-,TRBJ1-2,-,TRBV1,TGCACCAGCAGGGCATCGTCGGTGTTTGGCTACACCTTC,CTSRASSVFGYTF
TRBD1,TRBJ1-3,-,TRBV6-5,TGTGCCAGCAGTTACGGGGGACAGGGGAACACCATATATTTT,CASSYGGQGNTIYF
-,TRBJ2-3,-,TRBV19,TGTGCCAGTAGTATAGATTTGTCAGGGGTGACAGATACGCAGTATTTT,CASSIDLSGVTDTQYF
-,TRBJ2-4,-,TRBV11-2,TGTGCCAGCAGCTCCATCGGCCTCAGGGGTGCAGACATTCAGTACTTC,CASSSIGLRGADIQYF
-,TRBJ1-2,-,TRBV4-3,TGCGCCAGCAGCCAAGGGGGGGGCGGGTTGGACTATGGCTACACCTTC,CASSQGGGGLDYGYTF
TRBD1,TRBJ1-2,-,TRBV27,TGTGCCAGCAGCTGGGCCGGGACAGGGGGCTATGGCTACACCTTC,CASSWAGTGGYGYTF
TRBD1,TRBJ2-1,-,TRBV4-1,TGCGCCAGCAGCCAAGACCCCAGGGGGCAAGAGCAGTTCTTC,CASSQDPRGQEQFF
-,TRBJ2-3,-,TRBV7-9,TGTGCCAGCAGCCCGGCCCAGGGACTTTACACCGCAGATACGCAGTATTTT,CASSPAQGLYTADTQYF
TRBD2,TRBJ2-5,-,TRBV28,TGTGCCAGCAGTCCGCCGGGGGGGGCGGGACAAGAGACCCAGTACTTC,CASSPPGGAGQETQYF
TRBD1,TRBJ1-4,-,TRBV6-5,TGTGCCAGCAGTTACTCGGGACAGGGGTTTGAAAAACTGTTTTTT,CASSYSGQGFEKLFF